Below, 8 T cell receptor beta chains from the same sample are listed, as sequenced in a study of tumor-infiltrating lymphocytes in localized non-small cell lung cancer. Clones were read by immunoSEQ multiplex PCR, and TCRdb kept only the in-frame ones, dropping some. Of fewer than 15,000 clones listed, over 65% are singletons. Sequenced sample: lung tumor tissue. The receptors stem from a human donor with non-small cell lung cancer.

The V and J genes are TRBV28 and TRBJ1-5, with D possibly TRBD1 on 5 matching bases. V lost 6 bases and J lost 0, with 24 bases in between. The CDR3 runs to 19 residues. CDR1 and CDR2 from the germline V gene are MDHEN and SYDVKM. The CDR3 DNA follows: TGTGCCAGCAGACCCCCCCCCGGCAGGGAGCTTTATAGCAATCAGCCCCAGCATTTT. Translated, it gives CASRPPPGRELYSNQPQHF.

CDR3 loop: CASSFGRNTEAFF. The CDR3 bases are TGTGCCAGCAGCTTCGGGAGAAACACTGAAGCTTTCTTT. V usage is TRBV7-2 and J usage is TRBJ1-1; D not certain. Germline assignment: CDR1 SGHTA and CDR2 FQGNSA. This CDR3 is 13 amino acids long. The germline V and J ends were trimmed by 3 bases and 2 bases, with 7 bases remaining between them. The full variable domain, with the rest looked up from reference TRBV7-2 and TRBJ1-1, is GAGVSQSPSNKVTEKGKDVELRCDPISGHTALYWYRQSLGQGLEFLIYFQGNSAPDKSGLPSDRFSAERTGGSVSTLTIQRTQQEDSAVYLCASSFGRNTEAFFGQGTRLTVV.

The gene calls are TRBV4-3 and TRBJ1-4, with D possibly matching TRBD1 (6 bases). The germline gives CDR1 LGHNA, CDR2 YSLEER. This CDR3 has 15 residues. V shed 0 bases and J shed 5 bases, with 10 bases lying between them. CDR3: CASSQDVQGNEKLFF. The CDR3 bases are TGCGCCAGCAGCCAAGATGTACAGGGAAATGAAAAACTGTTTTTT.

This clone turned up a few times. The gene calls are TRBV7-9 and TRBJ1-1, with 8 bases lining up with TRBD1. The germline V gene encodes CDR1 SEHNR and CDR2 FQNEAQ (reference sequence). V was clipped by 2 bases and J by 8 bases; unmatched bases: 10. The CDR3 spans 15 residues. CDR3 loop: CASSLFPAGGAEAFF. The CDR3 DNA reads TGTGCCAGCAGCTTATTCCCTGCAGGGGGCGCCGAAGCTTTCTTT.

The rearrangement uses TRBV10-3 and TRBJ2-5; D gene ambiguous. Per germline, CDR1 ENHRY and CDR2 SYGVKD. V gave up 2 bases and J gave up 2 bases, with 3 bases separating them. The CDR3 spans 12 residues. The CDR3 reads CAISERQETQYF. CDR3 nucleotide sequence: TGTGCCATCAGTGAGAGACAAGAGACCCAGTACTTC.

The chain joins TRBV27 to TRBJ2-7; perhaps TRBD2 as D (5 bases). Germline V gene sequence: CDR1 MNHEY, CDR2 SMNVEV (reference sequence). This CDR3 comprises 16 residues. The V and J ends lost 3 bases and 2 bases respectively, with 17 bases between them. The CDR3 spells CASSFGETWKTYEQYF. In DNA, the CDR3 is TGTGCCAGCAGTTTTGGGGAGACATGGAAGACCTACGAGCAGTACTTC.

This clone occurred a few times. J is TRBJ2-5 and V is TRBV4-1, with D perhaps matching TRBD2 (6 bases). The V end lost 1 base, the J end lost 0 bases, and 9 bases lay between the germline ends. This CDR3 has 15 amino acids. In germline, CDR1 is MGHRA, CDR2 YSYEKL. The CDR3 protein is CASSQAGGNQETQYF. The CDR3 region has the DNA TGCGCCAGCAGCCAAGCTGGGGGGAACCAAGAGACCCAGTACTTC.

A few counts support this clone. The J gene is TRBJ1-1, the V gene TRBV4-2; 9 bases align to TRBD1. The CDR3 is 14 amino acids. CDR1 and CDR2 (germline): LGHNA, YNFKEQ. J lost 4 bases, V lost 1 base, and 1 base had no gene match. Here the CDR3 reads CASSQVDRGTEAFF. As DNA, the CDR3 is TGTGCCAGCAGCCAAGTGGACAGGGGCACTGAAGCTTTCTTT.